This TCR beta chain was documented in a study of patients with pleural tuberculosis (dated by TCRdb to the mid-2010s). TCRdb lists the instrument as Illumina Genome Analyzer IIx. TCRdb reprocessed the public reads (quality trimming at Q25 with fastp, clone calling with MiXCR) and kept in-frame beta chains. All rows with the same CDR3 protein become a single entry with the most common DNA and genes. The sample profile shows approximately 50,000 distinct CDR3 sequences; about 7.3% of them were found once. 15% to 20% of the sample rests with the top ten. The CDR3 goes from the cysteine to the phenylalanine over 14 residues. Only CDR3 DNA is held: 42 bases, read in frame from base 1. The germline V gene provides CDR1 MNHNS and CDR2 SASEGT. V drops 6 bases and J drops 4 bases, leaving 13 bases in between. This clonotype was counted many times. There is no known antigen for this receptor. Nothing much larger sits one base from this clone, and base qualities are not available.

The sequence was collected from a human donor with pleural tuberculosis. The rearrangement joined TRBV6-1 to TRBJ1-3; the D gene is unclear. CDR3 reads: CASRQASGGNTIYF. The DNA is TGTGCCAGCAGACAAGCCTCGGGGGGAAACACCATATATTTT.